This TCR beta chain was observed in a study of blood T cell repertoires in COVID-19. Study-level information: Acute and convalescent COVID-19 specimens originated in the United States, Italy and Spain.

Per the original data handling: Amplifying reference gene primers gave estimates of nucleated cell counts. Assay: immunoSEQ multiplex PCR; the TCRdb copy retains only in-frame clones and omits some. From that table come the V and J calls and clone size; the DNA was used to work out D and trimming. The sample records about 230,000 clones, 75% to 90% being singletons. Germline V gene data show CDR1 as LNHDA and CDR2 as SQIVND (reference sequence). The V gene end was trimmed by 3 bases and the J gene end by 2 bases; junction bases not matched to a gene: 5. The CDR3 runs to 16 residues. The receptor was derived from a woman in her seventies with active or convalescent COVID-19. The sequenced sample was peripheral blood. The genes are TRBV19 and TRBJ2-5, with 11 bases that match TRBD2. This CDR3 is CASSMSLAGAQETQYF. The CDR3 coding sequence is TGTGCCAGTAGTATGTCACTAGCGGGGGCTCAAGAGACCCAGTACTTC.